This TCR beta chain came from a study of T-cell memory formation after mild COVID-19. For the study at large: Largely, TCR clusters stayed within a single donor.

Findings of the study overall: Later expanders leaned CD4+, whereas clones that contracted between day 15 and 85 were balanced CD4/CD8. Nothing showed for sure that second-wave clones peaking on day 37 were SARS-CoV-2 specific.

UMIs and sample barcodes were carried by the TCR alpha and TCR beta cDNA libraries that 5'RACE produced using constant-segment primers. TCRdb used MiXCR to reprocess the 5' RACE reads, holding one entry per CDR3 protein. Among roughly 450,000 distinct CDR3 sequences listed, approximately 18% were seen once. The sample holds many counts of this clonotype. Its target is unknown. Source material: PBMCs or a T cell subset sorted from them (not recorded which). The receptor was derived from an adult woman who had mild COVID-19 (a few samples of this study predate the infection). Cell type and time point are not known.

CDR3 DNA: TGTGCCAGCAGCTTAGCGAAGGGTGAGACCCAGTACTTC. This gives the protein CASSLAKGETQYF. V and J are TRBV7-8 and TRBJ2-5; no firm D call. Trimming removed 0 bases at V and 5 bases at J, with 7 bases between. Germline loops: CDR1 SGHVS, CDR2 FQNEAQ. The CDR3 is made up of 13 amino acids.